The T cell receptor (beta chain) under discussion was sequenced for a study of vaccination effects on CD4 cells after COVID-19. In its sample, this clone was seen a few times. Antigen unknown. CDR3 length: 16 residues. The junction had 5 bases not matched to a gene; V was cut back by 2 bases and J by 3 bases. Germline CDR1 and CDR2: SGHTS and YDEGEE. Before sequencing, viral peptide pools were used by the ViraFEST assay to expand antigen-specific CD4+ T cells. Isolating CD4+ T cells followed more than eight days of culture. The study found no prior SARS-CoV-2 infection in the vaccine recipients, who tested negative for nucleocapsid antibodies. The data were produced by immunoSEQ multiplex PCR, yet TCRdb's version contains in-frame clones alone and is incomplete. The table records under 80,000 clones, roughly 79% of them present only once.

This TCR was sampled from a human donor who received a COVID-19 vaccine. V is TRBV5-8 and J is TRBJ2-1, with 10 bases matching TRBD2. Sequenced here: CD4+ T cells from PBMCs cultured with SARS-CoV-2 spike peptides, sampled before COVID-19 vaccination. The CDR3 DNA follows: TGTGCCAGCAGCTTTTCCGGGACTAGCGTCTACAATGAGCAGTTCTTC. Encoded protein: CASSFSGTSVYNEQFF.